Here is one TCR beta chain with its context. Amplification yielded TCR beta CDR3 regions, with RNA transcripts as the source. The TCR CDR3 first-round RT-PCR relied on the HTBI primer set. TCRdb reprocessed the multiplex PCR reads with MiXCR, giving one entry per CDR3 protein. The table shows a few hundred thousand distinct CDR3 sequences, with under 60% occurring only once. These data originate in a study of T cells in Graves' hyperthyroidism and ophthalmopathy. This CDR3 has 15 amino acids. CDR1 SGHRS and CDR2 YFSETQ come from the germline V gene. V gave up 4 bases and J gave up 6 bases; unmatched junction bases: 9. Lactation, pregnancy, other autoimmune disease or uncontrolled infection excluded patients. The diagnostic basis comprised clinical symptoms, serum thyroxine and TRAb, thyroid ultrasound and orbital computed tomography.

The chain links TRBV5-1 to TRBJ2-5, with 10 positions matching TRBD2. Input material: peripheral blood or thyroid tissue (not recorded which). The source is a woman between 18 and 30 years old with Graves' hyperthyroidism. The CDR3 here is CASSTTGTSEKTQYF. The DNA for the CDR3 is TGCGCCAGCAGCACGACCGGGACTAGCGAGAAGACCCAGTACTTC.